Listed below are T cell receptor beta chains from one sample, sequenced in a study of metastatic and nonmetastatic thyroid tumors. MiXCR was used by TCRdb to re-call the PCR reads. The sample includes more than 20,000 clones, around 21% seen only once; the top ten take 25% to 35%. The sequencing sample was made of blood. The receptors derive from a female donor with papillary thyroid cancer or a benign thyroid nodule (not recorded which). Some clones in this sample may be carry-over from other donors' samples. Each CDR3 is given with its conserved first and last residue. Fields, in order: J gene, V gene, CDR3 protein.

J: TRBJ2-5
V: TRBV5-4
CDR3: CASSTGSRGSQETQYF

J: TRBJ1-4
V: TRBV3-1
CDR3: CASSQSFQAELFF

J: TRBJ2-5
V: TRBV13
CDR3: CASSLESVGPWETQYF

J: TRBJ2-3
V: TRBV6-4
CDR3: CASSGTSGTADTQYF

J: TRBJ2-5
V: TRBV2
CDR3: CASSGPSVSQETQYF

J: TRBJ1-6
V: TRBV5-1
CDR3: CASSWTGSSYNSPLHF

J: TRBJ2-1
V: TRBV11-2
CDR3: CASTQTKNNEQFF

J: TRBJ2-3
V: TRBV11-1
CDR3: CASSFRLAGSSTDTQYF

J: TRBJ2-3
V: TRBV7-3
CDR3: CASSLMGQGITDTQYF

J: TRBJ1-6
V: TRBV20-1
CDR3: CSAGTGLNSPLHF

J: TRBJ1-5
V: TRBV28
CDR3: CASSLGGGGNQPQHF

J: TRBJ2-7
V: TRBV24-1
CDR3: CATRRQGYEQYF

J: TRBJ2-2
V: TRBV6-1
CDR3: CASSSPTSGGGELFF

J: TRBJ2-2
V: TRBV19
CDR3: CASKRPGWSGELFF

J: TRBJ1-2
V: TRBV6-5
CDR3: CASSYIRTGGSYGYTF

J: TRBJ2-5
V: TRBV28
CDR3: CASKGADQETQYF

J: TRBJ1-2
V: TRBV20-1
CDR3: CSASEQGAYGYTF

J: TRBJ1-5
V: TRBV6-2/TRBV6-3
CDR3: CASSPRGNQPQHF

J: TRBJ2-2
V: TRBV12-3/TRBV12-4
CDR3: CASRPGGRTGELFF

J: TRBJ2-7
V: TRBV7-2
CDR3: CASRVGLADLTYEQYF

J: TRBJ2-5
V: TRBV30
CDR3: CAWGDSQETQYF

J: TRBJ2-1
V: TRBV11-2
CDR3: CASSLDPSNEQFF

J: TRBJ2-7
V: TRBV11-2
CDR3: CASSSGGRNSQGRNEQYF

J: TRBJ2-5
V: TRBV6-1
CDR3: CASRQTPRLAGGPRTQYF

J: TRBJ2-7
V: TRBV6-1
CDR3: CASSEFWLAGGGEQYF

J: TRBJ1-2
V: TRBV28
CDR3: CASSTLGGRRYTF

J: TRBJ1-3
V: TRBV19
CDR3: CASSPSRNSGNTIYF

J: TRBJ2-1
V: TRBV12-3/TRBV12-4
CDR3: CASSFQGRHNDHFF

J: TRBJ1-3
V: TRBV9
CDR3: CASRGDTSGNTIYF

J: TRBJ1-6
V: TRBV27
CDR3: CASSLSSLNSPLHF

J: TRBJ2-3
V: TRBV4-3
CDR3: CASSQDPFTLVADTQYF

J: TRBJ2-3
V: TRBV30
CDR3: CAWNPWRTDTQYF

J: TRBJ1-4
V: TRBV6-5
CDR3: CASSYSNTGANEKLFF

J: TRBJ2-7
V: TRBV5-1
CDR3: CASSDRDGAYEQYF

J: TRBJ2-7
V: TRBV28
CDR3: CASRTVVQTYYEQYF

J: TRBJ2-2
V: TRBV20-1
CDR3: CSAAWGPHTGELFF

J: -
V: TRBV20-1
CDR3: CSARNSGRVDEQFF

J: TRBJ2-1
V: TRBV10-3
CDR3: CAISPPDREYNEQFF

J: TRBJ1-2
V: TRBV2
CDR3: CASSEGNSIYGYTF

J: TRBJ1-2
V: TRBV6-1
CDR3: CASSDGQGNYYGYTF

J: TRBJ1-3
V: TRBV28
CDR3: CASTSSYFGRNTIYF

J: TRBJ1-2
V: TRBV11-1
CDR3: CASSLISGPGARGYTF

J: TRBJ1-6
V: TRBV7-2
CDR3: CASSGHGGIGVFAPNSPLHF

J: TRBJ2-1
V: TRBV7-2
CDR3: CASSNLAARGSDDQFF

J: TRBJ1-2
V: TRBV11-2
CDR3: CASSLDHGGSYGYTF

J: TRBJ2-7
V: TRBV4-2
CDR3: CASSQDRGYEQYF

J: TRBJ1-3
V: TRBV28
CDR3: CASILGQCGNTIYF

J: TRBJ2-7
V: TRBV2
CDR3: CASSEALPGTGHEQYF